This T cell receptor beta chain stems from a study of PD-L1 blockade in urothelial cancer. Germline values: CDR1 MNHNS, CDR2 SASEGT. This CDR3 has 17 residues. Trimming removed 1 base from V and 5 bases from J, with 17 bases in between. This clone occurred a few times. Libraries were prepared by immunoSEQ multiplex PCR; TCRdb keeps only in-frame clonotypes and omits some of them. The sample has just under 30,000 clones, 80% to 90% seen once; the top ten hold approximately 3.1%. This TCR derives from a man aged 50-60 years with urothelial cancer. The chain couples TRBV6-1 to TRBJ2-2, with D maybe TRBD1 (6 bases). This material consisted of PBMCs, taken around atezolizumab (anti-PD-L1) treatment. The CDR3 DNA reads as TGTGCCAGCAGTGAAGTTTGGGGGCCGGCTTCTACCGGGGAGCTGTTTTTT. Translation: CASSEVWGPASTGELFF.